This TCR beta chain was captured in a study of blood T cell dynamics during melanoma immunotherapy. Study outcomes and limitations: Unlike progressors, later disease-control patients had W3 repertoires gaining clonality or diversity.

As concerns this clone: Its antigen is still unknown.

Data came from immunoSEQ multiplex PCR; TCRdb stores just in-frame clones and leaves some out. The data hold over 8,000 clones, with more than 85% observed a single time. Time point here: week 3, after first cycle of checkpoint inhibitor. Blood was drawn before treatment and at week 3 after checkpoint blockade. At 12 weeks after first infusion, RECIST 1.1 defined response for most patients. Patients with prior systemic cancer treatment, concomitant immunosuppressants, or other active malignancies were excluded. The receptor's source is a human donor with melanoma. Sequencing was performed on blood, taken from a patient treated with checkpoint blockade.

The CDR3, as DNA: TGTGCCAGCAGGGTGGGCCCGGAAAATCAGCCCCAGCATTTT. It yields the protein CASRVGPENQPQHF. This rearrangement joins TRBV6-5 to TRBJ1-5; D call uncertain. The V gene lost 6 bases and the J gene lost 4 bases, with 13 bases spanning the gap. Germline CDR1 reads MNHEY; CDR2 reads SVGAGI. The CDR3 consists of 14 residues.